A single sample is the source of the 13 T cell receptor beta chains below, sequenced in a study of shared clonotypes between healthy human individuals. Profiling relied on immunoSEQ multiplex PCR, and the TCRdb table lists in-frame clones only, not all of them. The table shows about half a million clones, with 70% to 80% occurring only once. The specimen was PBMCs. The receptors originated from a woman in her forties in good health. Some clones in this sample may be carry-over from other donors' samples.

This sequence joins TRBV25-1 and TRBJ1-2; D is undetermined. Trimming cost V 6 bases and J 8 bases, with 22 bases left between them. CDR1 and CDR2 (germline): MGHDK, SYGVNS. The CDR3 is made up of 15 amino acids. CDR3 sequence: CASRPYASFFGGYTF. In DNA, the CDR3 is TGTGCCAGCAGACCGTATGCCAGCTTTTTTGGGGGCTACACCTTC.

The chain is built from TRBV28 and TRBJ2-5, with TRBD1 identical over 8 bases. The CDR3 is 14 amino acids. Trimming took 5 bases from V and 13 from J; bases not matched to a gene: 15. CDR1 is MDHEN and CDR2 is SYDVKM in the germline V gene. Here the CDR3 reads CASSPPGQVKVSYF. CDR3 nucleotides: TGTGCCAGCAGTCCCCCGGGACAGGTGAAGGTCTCGTACTTC.

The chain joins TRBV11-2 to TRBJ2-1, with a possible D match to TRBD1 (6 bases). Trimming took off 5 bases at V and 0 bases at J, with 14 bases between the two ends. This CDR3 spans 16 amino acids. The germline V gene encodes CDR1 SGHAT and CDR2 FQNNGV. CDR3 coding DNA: TGTGCCAGCAGCCCCCGACCGGACAGCTCCTACAATGAGCAGTTCTTC. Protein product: CASSPRPDSSYNEQFF.

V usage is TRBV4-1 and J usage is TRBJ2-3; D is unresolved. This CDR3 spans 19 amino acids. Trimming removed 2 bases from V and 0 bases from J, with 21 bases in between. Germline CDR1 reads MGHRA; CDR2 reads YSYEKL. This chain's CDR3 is CASSQPSLGSPGSTDTQYF. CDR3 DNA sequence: TGCGCCAGCAGCCAACCATCGCTGGGTAGTCCGGGTAGCACAGATACGCAGTATTTT.

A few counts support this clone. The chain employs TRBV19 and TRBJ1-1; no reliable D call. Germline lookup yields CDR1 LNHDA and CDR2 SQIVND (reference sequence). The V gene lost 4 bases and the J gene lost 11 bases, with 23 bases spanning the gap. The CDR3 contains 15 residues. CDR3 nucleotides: TGTGCCAGTAGTACCCCCGGGCTGGAAAGGGAATCGGCTTTCTTT. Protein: CASSTPGLERESAFF.

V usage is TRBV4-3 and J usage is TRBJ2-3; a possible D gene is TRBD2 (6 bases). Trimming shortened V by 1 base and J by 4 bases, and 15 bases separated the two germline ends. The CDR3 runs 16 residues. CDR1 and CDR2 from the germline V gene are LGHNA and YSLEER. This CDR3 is CASSQVGGSVADTQYF. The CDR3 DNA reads TGCGCCAGCAGCCAAGTGGGGGGAAGTGTAGCAGATACGCAGTATTTT.

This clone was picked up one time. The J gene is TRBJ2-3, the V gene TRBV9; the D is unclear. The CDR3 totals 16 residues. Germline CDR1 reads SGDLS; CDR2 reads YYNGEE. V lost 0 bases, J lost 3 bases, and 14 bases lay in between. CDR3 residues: CASSVGASLVTDTQYF. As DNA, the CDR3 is TGTGCCAGCAGCGTAGGTGCTAGTTTGGTTACAGATACGCAGTATTTT.

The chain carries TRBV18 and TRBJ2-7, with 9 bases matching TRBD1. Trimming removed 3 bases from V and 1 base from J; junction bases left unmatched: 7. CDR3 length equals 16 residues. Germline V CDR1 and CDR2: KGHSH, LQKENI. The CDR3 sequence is CASSPNRGQGSYEQYF. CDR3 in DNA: TGTGCCAGCTCACCGAACCGAGGACAGGGGTCCTACGAGCAGTACTTC.

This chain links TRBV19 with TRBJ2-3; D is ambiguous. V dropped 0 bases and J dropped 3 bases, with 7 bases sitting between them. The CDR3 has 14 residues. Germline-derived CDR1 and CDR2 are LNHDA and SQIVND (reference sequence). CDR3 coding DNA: TGTGCCAGTAGTATAGATGGTCGGACAGATACGCAGTATTTT. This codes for CASSIDGRTDTQYF.

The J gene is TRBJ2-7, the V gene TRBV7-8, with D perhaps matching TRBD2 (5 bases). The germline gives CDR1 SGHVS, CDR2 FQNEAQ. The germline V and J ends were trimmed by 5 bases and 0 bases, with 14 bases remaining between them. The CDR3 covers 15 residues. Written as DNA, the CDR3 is TGTGCCAGCAGCCCCGCCGGGGAACTCTCCTACGAGCAGTACTTC. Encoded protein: CASSPAGELSYEQYF.

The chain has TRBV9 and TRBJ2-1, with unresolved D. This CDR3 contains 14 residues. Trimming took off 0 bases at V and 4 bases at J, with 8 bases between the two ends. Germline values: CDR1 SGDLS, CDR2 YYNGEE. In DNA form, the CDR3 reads TGTGCCAGCAGCGTAGGGGTGGGGTACAATGAGCAGTTCTTC. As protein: CASSVGVGYNEQFF. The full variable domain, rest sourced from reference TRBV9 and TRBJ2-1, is DSGVTQTPKHLITATGQRVTLRCSPRSGDLSVYWYQQSLDQGLQFLIQYYNGEERAKGNILERFSAQQFPDLHSELNLSSLELGDSALYFCASSVGVGYNEQFFGPGTRLTVL.

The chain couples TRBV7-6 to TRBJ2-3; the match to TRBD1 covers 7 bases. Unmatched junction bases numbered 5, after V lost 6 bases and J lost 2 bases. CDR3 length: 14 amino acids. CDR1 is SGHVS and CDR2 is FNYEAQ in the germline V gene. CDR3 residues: CASRHRGDTDTQYF. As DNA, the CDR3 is TGTGCCAGCAGACACAGGGGTGACACAGATACGCAGTATTTT. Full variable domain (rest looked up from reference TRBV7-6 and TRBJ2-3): GAGVSQSPRYKVTKRGQDVALRCDPISGHVSLYWYRQALGQGPEFLTYFNYEAQQDKSGLPNDRFSAERPEGSISTLTIQRTEQRDSAMYRCASRHRGDTDTQYFGPGTRLTVL.

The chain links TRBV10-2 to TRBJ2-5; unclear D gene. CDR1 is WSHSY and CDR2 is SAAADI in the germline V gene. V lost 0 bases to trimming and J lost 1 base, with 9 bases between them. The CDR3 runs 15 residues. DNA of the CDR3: TGCGCCAGCAGTGAGTCGACTCGATTCCAAGAGACCCAGTACTTC. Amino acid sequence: CASSESTRFQETQYF.